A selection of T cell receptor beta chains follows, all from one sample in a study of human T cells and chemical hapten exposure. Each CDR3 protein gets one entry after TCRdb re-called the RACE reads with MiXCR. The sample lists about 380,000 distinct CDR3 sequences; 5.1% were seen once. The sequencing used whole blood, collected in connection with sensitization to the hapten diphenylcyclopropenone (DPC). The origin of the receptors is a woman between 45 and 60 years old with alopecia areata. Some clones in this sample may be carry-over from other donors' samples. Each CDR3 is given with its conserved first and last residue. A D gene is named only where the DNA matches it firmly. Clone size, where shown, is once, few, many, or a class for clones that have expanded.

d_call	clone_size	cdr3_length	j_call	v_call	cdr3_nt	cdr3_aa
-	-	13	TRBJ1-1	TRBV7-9	TGTGCCAGCACCCTAGATGGTGACACTGAAGCTTTCTTT	CASTLDGDTEAFF
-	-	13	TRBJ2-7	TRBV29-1	TGCAGCGTTGAATTTGCGACAGGCAACGAGCAGTACTTC	CSVEFATGNEQYF
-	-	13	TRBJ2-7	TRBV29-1	TGCAGCGTTGATCGAGGGTCAGGGTACGAGCAGTACTTC	CSVDRGSGYEQYF
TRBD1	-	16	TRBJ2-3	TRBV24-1	TGTGCCACCAGTGATCCGGGACAGGGGTCCACAGATACGCAGTATTTT	CATSDPGQGSTDTQYF
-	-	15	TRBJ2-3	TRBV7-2	TGTGCCAGCAACTCCAAGGGTATGAGCACAGATACGCAGTATTTT	CASNSKGMSTDTQYF
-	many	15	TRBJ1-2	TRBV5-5	TGTGCCAGCAGCTTGGGACCGGGCCCCGGAGATGGCTACACCTTC	CASSLGPGPGDGYTF
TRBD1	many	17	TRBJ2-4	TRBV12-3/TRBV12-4	TGTGCCAGCAGTCGCTCTAAACCCGGGACAGGGGCGGACATTCAGTACTTC	CASSRSKPGTGADIQYF
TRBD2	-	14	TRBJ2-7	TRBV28	TGTGCCAGCAGTCCGACTAGCGGGATCGACGAGCAGTACTTC	CASSPTSGIDEQYF
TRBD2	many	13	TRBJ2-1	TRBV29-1	TGCAGCGTGGGGACTAGCGGCTCCTGGGAGCAGTTCTTC	CSVGTSGSWEQFF
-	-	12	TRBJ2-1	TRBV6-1	TGTGCCAGCGGGGCCTGGGGGAATGAGCAGTTCTTC	CASGAWGNEQFF
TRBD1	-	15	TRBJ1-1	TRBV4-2	TGTGCCAGCAGCCAAACAGGGGCGATGAACACTGAAGCTTTCTTT	CASSQTGAMNTEAFF
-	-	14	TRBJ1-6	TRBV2	TGTGCCAGCAGTGGGGCAGGGAGGAATTCACCCCTCCACTTT	CASSGAGRNSPLHF
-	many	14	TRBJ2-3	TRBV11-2	TGTGCCAGCAGCTTAGGAAAGGGTGCAGATACGCAGTATTTT	CASSLGKGADTQYF
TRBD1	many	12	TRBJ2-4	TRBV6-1	TGTGCCAGCAGTGAAAAGACAGGGGGCTTATACTTC	CASSEKTGGLYF
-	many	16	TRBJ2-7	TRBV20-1	TGCAGTGCTAGATCCATTGGGGCAGCAGTGACCTACGAGCAGTACTTC	CSARSIGAAVTYEQYF
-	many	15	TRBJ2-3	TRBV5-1	TGCGCCAGCAGCTTGGAGTTCAGCTTCACAGATACGCAGTATTTT	CASSLEFSFTDTQYF
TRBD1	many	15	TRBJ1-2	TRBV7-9	TGTGCCAGCAGCTTCCCGACAGGGCCTGACTATGGCTACACCTTC	CASSFPTGPDYGYTF
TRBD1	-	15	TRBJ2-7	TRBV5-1	TGCGCCAGCAGCTCAACCGGGACAGGGTACCACGAGCAGTACTTC	CASSSTGTGYHEQYF
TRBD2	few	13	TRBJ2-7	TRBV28	TGTGCCAGCTGTGGGACTATCTCCTACGAGCAGTACTTC	CASCGTISYEQYF
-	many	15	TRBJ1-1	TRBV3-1	TGTGCCAGCAGCCAATCGACGGCGAAAAACACTGAAGCTTTCTTT	CASSQSTAKNTEAFF
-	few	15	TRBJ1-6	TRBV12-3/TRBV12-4	TGTGCCAGCACCCCCTCGCGAAGGGCCAATTCACCCCTCCACTTT	CASTPSRRANSPLHF
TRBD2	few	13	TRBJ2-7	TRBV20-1	TGCAGTGCAAAGGGACTAGCGGAGTACGAGCAGTACTTC	CSAKGLAEYEQYF
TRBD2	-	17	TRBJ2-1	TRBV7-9	TGTGCCAGCAGCTTTACCAGCGGGGGCTGGTCTCAAAATGAGCAGTTCTTC	CASSFTSGGWSQNEQFF
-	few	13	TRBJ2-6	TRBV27	TGTGCCAGCGGGGACTCTGGGGCCAACGTCCTGACTTTC	CASGDSGANVLTF
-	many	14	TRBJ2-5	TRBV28	TGTGCCAGCAGTTTCCCGAATACGCAAGAGACCCAGTACTTC	CASSFPNTQETQYF
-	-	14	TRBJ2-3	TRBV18	TGTGCCAGCTCCAAGAAAGGGGGCACAGATACGCAGTATTTT	CASSKKGGTDTQYF
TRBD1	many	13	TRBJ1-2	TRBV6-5	TGTGCCAGCAGGCTGACAGGGACCTATGGCTACACCTTC	CASRLTGTYGYTF
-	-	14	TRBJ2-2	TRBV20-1	TGCAGTGCTAGAGGCGACAGGAACACCGGGGAGCTGTTTTTT	CSARGDRNTGELFF
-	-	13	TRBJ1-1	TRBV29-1	TGCAGCACCCTACAGGCCTTGAACACTGAAGCTTTCTTT	CSTLQALNTEAFF
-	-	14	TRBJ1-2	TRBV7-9	TGTGCCAGCAGCTTAGCGCCTAGGGTACATGGCTACACCTTC	CASSLAPRVHGYTF
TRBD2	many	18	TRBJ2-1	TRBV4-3	TGCGCCAGCAGCCACGAAACTAGCGGGAGTTTCTCCTACAATGAGCAGTTCTTC	CASSHETSGSFSYNEQFF
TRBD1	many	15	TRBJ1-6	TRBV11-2	TGTGCCAGCAGCGTGGGACAGTTCCTAAATTCACCCCTCCACTTT	CASSVGQFLNSPLHF
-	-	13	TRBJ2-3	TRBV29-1	TGCAGCGTCCGACGGAAATCATCGGATACGCAGTATTTT	CSVRRKSSDTQYF
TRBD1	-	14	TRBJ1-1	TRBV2	TGTGCCAGCAGTGGACAGGGTACGAGCACTGAAGCTTTCTTT	CASSGQGTSTEAFF
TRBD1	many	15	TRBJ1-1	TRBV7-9	TGTGCCAGCAGCTTAGCCCAGGGGGCATGGACTGAAGCTTTCTTT	CASSLAQGAWTEAFF
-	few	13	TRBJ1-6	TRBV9	TGTGCCAGCAGTCAGGACGGGAATTCACCCCTCCACTTT	CASSQDGNSPLHF
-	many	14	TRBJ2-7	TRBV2	TGTGCCAGCAGTGACAGACACGGGTTGGACGAGCAGTACTTC	CASSDRHGLDEQYF
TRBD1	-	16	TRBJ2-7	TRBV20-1	TGCAGTGCTAGAGATCAGAGGGCCGCAGGGGGCGCCGAGCAGTACTTC	CSARDQRAAGGAEQYF
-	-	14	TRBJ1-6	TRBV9	TGTGCCAGCAGCGACGACAGGCCTAATTCACCCCTCCACTTT	CASSDDRPNSPLHF
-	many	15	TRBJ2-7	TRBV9	TGTGCCAGCAGCGCCCAAGACAGACTCTCCTACGAGCAGTACTTC	CASSAQDRLSYEQYF
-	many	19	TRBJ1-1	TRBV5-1	TGCGCCAGCAGCTTGGAGGGCAGGGCCCTTTGGGGGTCTAACACTGAAGCTTTCTTT	CASSLEGRALWGSNTEAFF
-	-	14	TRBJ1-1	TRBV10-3	TGTGCCATCAGTGAGTTCCAGGGGAGGACTGAAGCTTTCTTT	CAISEFQGRTEAFF
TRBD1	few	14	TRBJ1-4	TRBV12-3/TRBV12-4	TGTGCCAGCAGAAGACAGGGTGGGGATGAAAAACTGTTTTTT	CASRRQGGDEKLFF
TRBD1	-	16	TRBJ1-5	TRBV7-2	TGTGCCAGCAGCTTAGCGCACTGGACAGGGAATCAGCCCCAGCATTTT	CASSLAHWTGNQPQHF